This T cell receptor beta chain was identified during a study of CXCR3-negative and CXCR3-positive naive CD8 T cells. Study as a whole: The dataset comprises 110 million to 150 million TRB reads in total, with about 1.5 +/- 0.3 million reads per library.

With UMI labels, 5' RACE was used to prepare the TRB cDNA libraries. TCRdb re-analyzed the 5' RACE reads; it lists each CDR3 protein once, without DNA. The table lists over 8,000 distinct CDR3 sequences. CDR1 is MDHEN and CDR2 is SYDVKM in the germline V gene. The CDR3 runs to 14 residues. The specimen was naive CXCR3- CD8+ T cells from blood. The subset here: CD45RO-CCR7+CD27+CD95- naive CD8+ T cells lacking CXCR3 (TNR3-). The receptor was isolated from a human donor in good health. Some clones in this sample may be carry-over from other donors' samples. This chain connects TRBV28 to TRBJ2-7. CDR3 protein: CASSLQVNSYEQYF.